This T cell receptor (beta chain) was observed in a study of T cell clusters in autoimmune cytopenias. Study context: A median of about 50,000 TRB reads per sample yielded a median approximately 2,500 distinct clonotypes.

Each sample's input was 250 ng genomic DNA, roughly 40,000 genome equivalents. Findings of the study overall: TRB repertoire shifts in secondary cytopenia and chronic lymphocytic leukemia mostly reflected lymphoma, not autoimmunity. Exclusive TRB clusters were 2.5 to 3.5-fold more numerous in healthy donors than in active autoimmune hepatitis.

TRB was amplified by touch-down multiplex PCR, primer pools A and B combined. TCRdb reprocessed the multiplex PCR reads, with one entry per CDR3 protein and no DNA. This repertoire includes more than 3,000 distinct CDR3 sequences. Per germline, CDR1 MNHEY and CDR2 SVGEGT. This CDR3 is 13 amino acids long. This clonotype is classed as medium-sized by frequency. Its target is not known. The sequencing input was peripheral blood. This chain joins TRBV6-2 or TRBV6-3 and TRBJ1-6; the D call of TRBD1 rests on TCRdb alone, since no DNA is present to check it. The TCR was taken from a human donor with an autoimmune cytopenia or autoimmune hepatitis (not recorded which). The CDR3: CASSYSGASPLHF.